Listed here are 14 T cell receptor beta chains from one sample, sequenced in a study of OX40 agonist ivuxolimab in advanced cancers. Library prep was done by the immunoSEQ multiplex PCR assay. The table comes from immuneACCESS by way of TCRdb, which keeps in-frame sequences with V and J called. Part of the clones is missing from these tables; in studies checked, under half for an unresolved V gene and the rest for unknown reasons. The sample contains tens of thousands of clones, roughly 80% of them found a single time. The top ten clones comprise about 5.4% of the sample. The sample in question was CD4+ or CD8+ T cells sorted from blood, obtained in a trial of the OX40 agonist ivuxolimab. These receptors came from an adult with an advanced solid tumor such as melanoma, head and neck, liver or kidney cancer.

The chain recombines TRBV12-5 with TRBJ2-3, with D perhaps matching TRBD1 (6 bases). Germline V gene data show CDR1 as LGHNT and CDR2 as FRNRAP. V was cut by 3 bases and J by 4 bases, with 11 bases left in between. There are 14 residues in the CDR3. The chain's CDR3 is CASGFRQAADTQYF. CDR3 in DNA: TGTGCTAGTGGTTTTCGACAGGCGGCAGATACGCAGTATTTT.

The chain couples TRBV5-6 to TRBJ2-5; D is unclear. The CDR3 has 15 residues. The germline V and J ends were trimmed by 0 bases and 5 bases, with 14 bases remaining between them. Germline V gives CDR1 SGHDT, CDR2 YYEEEE. In DNA, the CDR3 is TGTGCCAGCAGCTTGGGTTTTCCGGTTCGGGAGACCCAGTACTTC. Amino acid sequence: CASSLGFPVRETQYF.

This clone appeared a few times. The chain employs TRBV29-1 and TRBJ2-7, with 7 bases aligning to TRBD2. There are 16 residues in the CDR3. Trimming took 6 bases from V and 1 from J; bases not matched to a gene: 15. The germline CDR1 and CDR2 sequences are SQVTM and ANQGSEA. The CDR3 is CSVTRYGRRGSYEQYF. CDR3 nucleotide sequence: TGCAGCGTCACACGGTACGGCAGGCGGGGGTCCTACGAGCAGTACTTC.

This clone is a singleton in its sample. V and J are TRBV6-6 and TRBJ1-1; the D is unclear. The ends were cut back, 4 bases at V and 6 bases at J, with 9 bases in the middle. Germline CDR1 reads MNHNY; CDR2 reads SVGAGI (reference sequence). The CDR3 sequence is 12 residues long. Here the CDR3 reads CASSSGVAEAFF. DNA for the CDR3: TGTGCCAGCAGTTCTGGGGTGGCTGAAGCTTTCTTT.

This clone turned up a few times. The chain joins TRBV6-5 to TRBJ1-6, with 7 bases identical to TRBD1. V shed 6 bases, J shed 10 bases, and the junction held 9 bases outside the gene matches. The CDR3 sequence is 14 residues long. In germline, CDR1 is MNHEY, CDR2 SVGAGI. CDR3 protein: CASSSGQNSSPLHF. For the CDR3, the DNA is TGTGCCAGCAGCTCGGGACAGAACAGCTCACCCCTCCACTTT.

The chain is built from TRBV2 and TRBJ1-5; D might be TRBD1 (6 bases). Trimming stripped 3 bases from V and 6 bases from J, with 18 bases between. The CDR3 has 16 amino acids. The V gene's germline CDR1 is SNHLY and CDR2 FYNNEI. The CDR3 protein is CASSEGTQGIRQPQHF. The DNA for the CDR3 is TGTGCCAGCAGTGAGGGAACACAGGGAATTCGTCAGCCCCAGCATTTT. The full variable domain, rest sourced from reference TRBV2 and TRBJ1-5, is EPEVTQTPSHQVTQMGQEVILRCVPISNHLYFYWYRQILGQKVEFLVSFYNNEISEKSEIFDDQFSVERPDGSNFTLKIRSTKLEDSAMYFCASSEGTQGIRQPQHFGDGTRLSIL.

The J gene is TRBJ1-4, the V gene TRBV5-6, with TRBD1 matching 8 bases. The CDR3 totals 19 residues. The germline V gene has CDR1 SGHDT and CDR2 YYEEEE. The V gene end was trimmed by 3 bases and the J gene end by 0 bases; junction bases not matched to a gene: 13. CDR3 bases: TGTGCCAGCAGCTCCACCGTGACAGGGGTCATTGCAACTAATGAAAAACTGTTTTTT. Its translation is CASSSTVTGVIATNEKLFF.

The chain couples TRBV7-2 to TRBJ2-5; 13 bases map to TRBD2. Germline V gives CDR1 SGHTA, CDR2 FQGNSA. This CDR3 spans 16 amino acids. The junction had 4 bases not matched to a gene; V was cut back by 1 base and J by 5 bases. The CDR3 DNA reads TGTGCCAGCAGCTTAGGACTAGCGGGGGGCCTGGAGACCCAGTACTTC. Its translation: CASSLGLAGGLETQYF.

This clone was counted once. A read error may produce the germline difference seen at one junction end. Other DNA sequences in the same sample also yield this CDR3. In DNA form, the CDR3 reads TGTGCCAGCAGTATGGGCGGTAACCCTGCTTTTGAAGCTTTCTTT. It yields the protein CASSMGGNPAFEAFF. The rearrangement joins TRBV19 to TRBJ1-1; D not certain. There are 15 residues in the CDR3. Germline CDR1 reads LNHDA; CDR2 reads SQIVND (reference sequence). The full variable domain, its missing parts supplied by reference TRBV19 and TRBJ1-1, is DGGITQSPKYLFRKEGQNVTLSCEQNLNHDAMYWYRQDPGQGLRLIYYSQIVNDFQKGDIAEGYSVSREKKESFPLTVTSAQKNPTAFYLCASSMGGNPAFEAFFGQGTRLTVV.

This clone was counted once. The gene calls are TRBV5-1 and TRBJ1-6; no clear D gene. Germline V gene sequence: CDR1 SGHRS, CDR2 YFSETQ. There are 16 residues in the CDR3. The germline V and J ends were trimmed by 0 bases and 0 bases, with 7 bases remaining between them. The CDR3, as DNA: TGCGCCAGCAGCTTGGGGGGAAACTCCTATAATTCACCCCTCCACTTT. This translates into CASSLGGNSYNSPLHF. Full variable domain (missing parts from reference TRBV5-1 and TRBJ1-6): KAGVTQTPRYLIKTRGQQVTLSCSPISGHRSVSWYQQTPGQGLQFLFEYFSETQRNKGNFPGRFSGRQFSNSRSEMNVSTLELGDSALYLCASSLGGNSYNSPLHFGNGTRLTVT.

The chain couples TRBV18 to TRBJ1-4; unclear D gene. Germline loops: CDR1 KGHSH, CDR2 LQKENI. The CDR3 is made up of 15 amino acids. The germline V and J ends were trimmed by 2 bases and 1 base, with 8 bases remaining between them. Written as DNA, the CDR3 is TGTGCCAGCTCACCAACCGGCGTAACTAATGAAAAACTGTTTTTT. It yields the protein CASSPTGVTNEKLFF.

This clone has a handful of counts. The rearrangement links TRBV2 to TRBJ2-7; a weak D match, TRBD2 (5 bases). V was pared by 6 bases and J by 4 bases, with 10 bases between. The CDR3 extends over 12 amino acids. From germline, CDR1 is SNHLY and CDR2 FYNNEI. The CDR3 loop reads CASRPGGYEQYF. In nucleotides, the CDR3 is TGTGCCAGCAGGCCCGGCGGGTACGAGCAGTACTTC.

This clone showed up just a few times. Sequence at one end of the junction differs from germline and may be a read error. The chain links TRBV9 to TRBJ1-5; D unclear. Germline V lookup: CDR1 SGDLS, CDR2 YYNGEE. The CDR3 consists of 9 residues. The CDR3 coding sequence is TGCATTAGGCCGGAGCCCCAGCATTTT. Its translation is CIRPEPQHF.

The chain combines TRBV10-1 with TRBJ2-1, with 10 bases that match TRBD2. CDR1 and CDR2 (germline): WNHNN, SYGVQD (reference sequence). CDR3 length: 15 amino acids. With 3 bases clipped from V and 5 bases from J, the junction kept 4 bases outside the gene matches. In DNA form, the CDR3 reads TGCGCCAGCAGTGATCGGACTAGCGGACACAATGAGCAGTTCTTC. Protein: CASSDRTSGHNEQFF.